This T cell receptor (beta chain) was sequenced during a study of Tregs in tolerant kidney transplant recipients. General observations from the study: The small number of patients limits these findings pending further validation. Expanding Tregs on activated donor B cells appeared to best identify donor-specific TCRbeta clones.

Notes on this clone: Its specificity is unknown.

Clones were sequenced by immunoSEQ multiplex PCR, and TCRdb holds only the in-frame ones, with some missing. The sample lists 60,000 to 75,000 clones, approximately 85% occurring once. The material sequenced was Tregs from blood, taken before the transplant. This clonotype originated in a human donor who received a combined kidney and bone marrow transplant.

CDR3 in DNA: TGTGCCAGCAGGGGGACAGGGGCCTCCCCCTTAAGCTACACCTTC. Residues: CASRGTGASPLSYTF. The chain joins TRBV2 to TRBJ1-2; TRBD1 agrees at 10 bases. CDR1 is SNHLY and CDR2 is FYNNEI in the germline V gene. Trimming removed 6 bases from V and 9 bases from J; junction bases left unmatched: 13. The CDR3 contains 15 residues. The whole variable domain, remainder taken from reference TRBV2 and TRBJ1-2, is EPEVTQTPSHQVTQMGQEVILRCVPISNHLYFYWYRQILGQKVEFLVSFYNNEISEKSEIFDDQFSVERPDGSNFTLKIRSTKLEDSAMYFCASRGTGASPLSYTFGSGTRLTVV.